The 29 T cell receptor beta chains listed next were all sequenced from one sample in a study of blood T cell repertoires in COVID-19. The data were produced by immunoSEQ multiplex PCR, yet TCRdb's version contains in-frame clones alone and is incomplete. The profile shows roughly 92,000 clones, roughly 86% of them singletons. Sequenced input: peripheral blood. The receptor set was obtained from a man aged 50 to 60 with acute or convalescent COVID-19.

This clone was observed a handful of times. The chain couples TRBV18 to TRBJ2-7, with D possibly TRBD1 on 6 matching bases. Trimming left V 6 bases short and J 0 bases short, with 12 bases between. Germline V gene sequence: CDR1 KGHSH, CDR2 LQKENI. The CDR3 has 14 amino acids. CDR3 sequence (DNA): TGTGCCAGCTCCCCCGGACAGAGCTCCTACGAGCAGTACTTC. Encoded protein: CASSPGQSSYEQYF.

The chain links TRBV7-2 to TRBJ2-7; TRBD2 aligns across 9 bases. The length of the CDR3 is 14 residues. With 2 bases clipped from V and 5 bases from J, the junction kept 4 bases outside the gene matches. CDR1 and CDR2 (germline): SGHTA, FQGNSA. The CDR3 region has the DNA TGTGCCAGCAGCTTAATAGCGGGAGTGAACGAGCAGTACTTC. It codes for CASSLIAGVNEQYF.

This clone is a singleton in its sample. The chain has TRBV5-1 and TRBJ2-7, with 10 nucleotides matching TRBD2. The germline V gene has CDR1 SGHRS and CDR2 YFSETQ. The CDR3 loop spans 14 amino acids. V gave up 5 bases and J gave up 2 bases; unmatched junction bases: 4. The CDR3 protein is CASRNGLAAYEQYF. The DNA of the CDR3 is TGCGCCAGCAGAAATGGACTAGCGGCCTACGAGCAGTACTTC. The full variable domain, in which reference TRBV5-1 and TRBJ2-7 provide the parts outside the CDR3, is KAGVTQTPRYLIKTRGQQVTLSCSPISGHRSVSWYQQTPGQGLQFLFEYFSETQRNKGNFPGRFSGRQFSNSRSEMNVSTLELGDSALYLCASRNGLAAYEQYFGPGTRLTVT.

The chain links TRBV11-2 to TRBJ1-1; the D is unclear. Trimming removed 3 bases at V and 2 bases at J, with 7 bases between. This CDR3 has 13 residues. Germline-derived CDR1 and CDR2 are SGHAT and FQNNGV. The CDR3, as DNA: TGTGCCAGCAGCTTTGGGAGAAACACTGAAGCTTTCTTT. It specifies CASSFGRNTEAFF.

V gene TRBV18 combines with J gene TRBJ2-2; D not resolved. Trimming cost V 1 base and J 0 bases, with 9 bases left between them. This CDR3 has 16 residues. CDR1 and CDR2 from the germline V gene are KGHSH and LQKENI. CDR3 sequence: CASSPRAGPNTGELFF. The CDR3 DNA reads TGTGCCAGCTCACCACGGGCCGGCCCGAACACCGGGGAGCTGTTTTTT. The full variable domain, completed using reference TRBV18 and TRBJ2-2, is NAGVMQNPRHLVRRRGQEARLRCSPMKGHSHVYWYRQLPEEGLKFMVYLQKENIIDESGMPKERFSAEFPKEGPSILRIQQVVRGDSAAYFCASSPRAGPNTGELFFGEGSRLTVL.

A single count supports this clone. V is TRBV11-2 and J is TRBJ1-3, with D unclear. The V end lost 5 bases, the J end lost 4 bases, and 18 bases lay between the germline ends. The germline CDR1 and CDR2 sequences are SGHAT and FQNNGV. This CDR3 has 16 residues. The CDR3: CASSRLREGVGNTIYF. The CDR3 nucleotides read TGTGCCAGCAGCCGTCTTCGGGAGGGAGTCGGAAACACCATATATTTT. Using reference TRBV11-2 and TRBJ1-3 for the parts outside the CDR3, the full variable domain is EAGVAQSPRYKIIEKRQSVAFWCNPISGHATLYWYQQILGQGPKLLIQFQNNGVVDDSQLPKDRFSAERLKGVDSTLKIQPAKLEDSAVYLCASSRLREGVGNTIYFGEGSWLTVV.

V usage is TRBV2 and J usage is TRBJ1-1; D not certain. V shed 6 bases and J shed 4 bases, with 12 bases lying between them. CDR3 length: 13 amino acids. Germline assignment: CDR1 SNHLY and CDR2 FYNNEI. The CDR3 DNA is TGTGCCAGCAGCCCGGGTTCTTTCACTGAAGCTTTCTTT. Residues: CASSPGSFTEAFF.

The rearrangement uses TRBV6-2 or TRBV6-3 and TRBJ2-6; D perhaps matches TRBD1 (6 bases). The CDR3 sequence is 17 residues long. The germline gives CDR1 MNHEY, CDR2 SVGEGT. The V gene lost 3 bases and the J gene lost 0 bases, with 12 bases spanning the gap. CDR3 coding DNA: TGTGCCAGCAGTTATAGGGGGTTCAGCTCTGGGGCCAACGTCCTGACTTTC. Translated: CASSYRGFSSGANVLTF.

This chain links TRBV19 with TRBJ1-5; D gene uncertain. The CDR3 has 15 residues. V gave up 2 bases and J gave up 6 bases, with 14 bases separating them. The germline V gene encodes CDR1 LNHDA and CDR2 SQIVND (reference sequence). In DNA form, the CDR3 reads TGTGCCAGTAGTATATTGACGGGAGACGGTCAGCCCCAGCATTTT. Amino acid sequence: CASSILTGDGQPQHF.

This chain uses TRBV5-1 with TRBJ2-1; 10 bases fit TRBD1. From germline, CDR1 is SGHRS and CDR2 YFSETQ. After removal of 4 bases from V and 8 bases from J, the junction contained 9 bases not matched to a gene. The CDR3 is 15 amino acids. CDR3: CASSLGTGELHEQFF. The DNA for the CDR3 is TGCGCCAGCAGCCTTGGGACAGGGGAACTCCATGAGCAGTTCTTC.

This clone was seen a few times. The chain uses TRBV2 and TRBJ2-7; the match to TRBD1 covers 7 bases. The CDR3 consists of 15 residues. J lost 4 bases, V lost 8 bases, and 14 bases had no gene match. Germline lookup yields CDR1 SNHLY and CDR2 FYNNEI. The CDR3 DNA is TGTGCCAGCGCAGGGCCACGGGACAGAGAATACGAGCAGTACTTC. This gives the protein CASAGPRDREYEQYF.

The rearrangement links TRBV27 to TRBJ2-7; 8 nucleotides match TRBD2. This CDR3 spans 15 amino acids. J lost 4 bases, V lost 5 bases, and 10 bases had no gene match. CDR1 and CDR2 (germline): MNHEY, SMNVEV (reference sequence). CDR3 residues: CASSITFGGEYEQYF. The CDR3 nucleotides are TGTGCCAGCAGTATCACATTCGGGGGGGAATACGAGCAGTACTTC.

The CDR3 bases are TGCGCCAGCAGCCAAGCAAGCGAGGACAGCGGCAATCAGCCCCAGCATTTT. This gives the protein CASSQASEDSGNQPQHF. The chain carries TRBV4-1 and TRBJ1-5, with D possibly matching TRBD1 (6 bases). Germline V gene sequence: CDR1 MGHRA, CDR2 YSYEKL. V was trimmed by 1 base and J by 2 bases, leaving 15 bases between them. This CDR3 has 17 amino acids.

This clone has more than one count but fewer than ten. The rearrangement links TRBV5-1 to TRBJ2-1, with 10 nucleotides matching TRBD2. CDR1 is SGHRS, CDR2 YFSETQ, per germline. V lost 0 bases to trimming and J lost 0 bases; unmatched junction nucleotides: 6. CDR3 length: 18 amino acids. CDR3 sequence (DNA): TGCGCCAGCAGCTTGGGACTAGCGGGTTCGAGCTCCTACAATGAGCAGTTCTTC. Protein sequence: CASSLGLAGSSSYNEQFF.

This clone was detected many times. The gene calls are TRBV5-1 and TRBJ1-2; D is ambiguous. The germline V gene has CDR1 SGHRS and CDR2 YFSETQ. CDR3 length: 15 residues. The V and J ends lost 5 bases and 9 bases respectively, with 23 bases between them. CDR3 region: CASSVGDGDKRSYTF. The CDR3 nucleotides are TGCGCCAGCAGTGTGGGCGACGGGGATAAGAGGAGCTACACCTTC.

The genes are TRBV28 and TRBJ1-5; the D gene is possibly TRBD1 (6 bases). Trimming removed 6 bases at V and 9 bases at J, with 12 bases between. The CDR3 covers 12 residues. Germline V CDR1 and CDR2: MDHEN, SYDVKM. The CDR3 DNA reads as TGTGCCAGCAGGCAAGGGACAACGCCCCAGCATTTT. It codes for CASRQGTTPQHF.

The count of this clone is one. V usage is TRBV19 and J usage is TRBJ1-2; the D gene is possibly TRBD1 (6 bases). This CDR3 contains 15 residues. Germline CDR1 and CDR2: LNHDA and SQIVND (reference sequence). Trimming removed 6 bases from V and 1 base from J, with 15 bases in between. CDR3 sequence reads: CASRKGQNLNYGYTF. The CDR3 DNA is TGTGCCAGTAGAAAAGGACAGAACCTTAACTATGGCTACACCTTC.

The CDR3 sequence is CASSPKKDTLLADTQYF. In DNA, the CDR3 is TGTGCCAGCAGCCCAAAAAAAGACACATTGCTCGCAGATACGCAGTATTTT. J is TRBJ2-3 and V is TRBV7-9; D is uncertain. V was cut by 5 bases and J by 4 bases, with 22 bases left in between. The germline gives CDR1 SEHNR, CDR2 FQNEAQ (reference sequence). CDR3 length: 17 residues.

The chain couples TRBV5-1 to TRBJ2-3; D is perhaps TRBD1 (5 bases). Germline values: CDR1 SGHRS, CDR2 YFSETQ. The CDR3 consists of 15 residues. Trimming removed 0 bases from V and 2 bases from J, with 10 bases in between. This chain's CDR3 is CASSLAAGHTDTQYF. For the CDR3, the DNA is TGCGCCAGCAGCTTGGCGGCAGGGCACACAGATACGCAGTATTTT.

The chain recombines TRBV19 with TRBJ2-2; maybe TRBD2 (5 bases). The CDR3 runs 16 residues. Germline V lookup: CDR1 LNHDA, CDR2 SQIVND (reference sequence). Trimming stripped 5 bases from V and 0 bases from J, with 13 bases between. CDR3: CASSSGGLANTGELFF. CDR3 coding DNA: TGTGCCAGTAGTTCAGGCGGGCTAGCGAACACCGGGGAGCTGTTTTTT.

The J gene is TRBJ2-7, the V gene TRBV6-5; 8 nucleotides line up with TRBD2. Germline lookup yields CDR1 MNHEY and CDR2 SVGAGI. V was clipped by 0 bases and J by 5 bases; unmatched bases: 3. The CDR3 contains 14 residues. The CDR3, as DNA: TGTGCCAGCAGTTACTCGACTAGCGTCCACGAGCAGTACTTC. Protein sequence: CASSYSTSVHEQYF.

The rearrangement joins TRBV5-4 to TRBJ2-2; 12 bases agree with TRBD2. Germline V gives CDR1 SGHNT, CDR2 YYREEE (reference sequence). The CDR3 has 17 residues. The V and J ends lost 6 bases and 7 bases, in that order; junction bases with no gene match: 13. This CDR3 reads CASTTRRGLAGFGELFF. CDR3 coding DNA: TGTGCCAGCACCACCAGGAGGGGACTAGCGGGCTTCGGGGAGCTGTTTTTT.

The V and J genes are TRBV18 and TRBJ2-1; D perhaps matches TRBD2 (5 bases). Germline CDR1 reads KGHSH; CDR2 reads LQKENI. The CDR3 covers 14 residues. Trimming removed 6 bases at V and 5 bases at J, with 14 bases between. CDR3 nucleotide sequence: TGTGCCAGCTCCCACAGAGGGCTCAACAATGAGCAGTTCTTC. This sequence encodes CASSHRGLNNEQFF.

Only a few counts were recorded for this clone. Written as DNA, the CDR3 is TGTGCCAGCAGTGACAGGGGTGCAACTAATGAAAAACTGTTTTTT. It yields the protein CASSDRGATNEKLFF. The V and J genes are TRBV25-1 and TRBJ1-4; perhaps TRBD1 as D (6 bases). Deletions cut 3 bases from V and 0 bases from J, with 8 bases between. This CDR3 has 15 residues. Germline V gene lookup returns CDR1 MGHDK and CDR2 SYGVNS.

Written as DNA, the CDR3 is TGTGCCACCAGCAGAGAGAGTTACACAGATACGCAGTATTTT. It is translated as CATSRESYTDTQYF. V gene TRBV15 combines with J gene TRBJ2-3; no clear D. Between the trimmed V and J ends, which lost 0 bases and 2 bases, there was a span of 6 bases. The germline V gene encodes CDR1 LNHNV and CDR2 YYDKDF (reference sequence). The CDR3 extends over 14 amino acids. The variable domain in full, with the rest retrieved from reference TRBV15 and TRBJ2-3, is DAMVIQNPRYQVTQFGKPVTLSCSQTLNHNVMYWYQQKSSQAPKLLFHYYDKDFNNEADTPDNFQSRRPNTSFCFLDIRSPGLGDTAMYLCATSRESYTDTQYFGPGTRLTVL.

This chain connects TRBV29-1 to TRBJ2-5; 9 bases line up with TRBD1. Germline CDR1 and CDR2: SQVTM and ANQGSEA. The CDR3 totals 13 residues. V lost 7 bases, J lost 3 bases, and 6 bases stayed unmatched. Here the CDR3 reads CSAGDRGKETQYF. The CDR3 nucleotides are TGCAGCGCGGGAGACAGGGGGAAAGAGACCCAGTACTTC.

This chain uses TRBV19 with TRBJ2-1; possible D gene TRBD1, 5 bases. V was shortened by 3 bases and J by 3 bases, with 12 bases between the two germline ends. CDR3 length equals 15 residues. In germline, CDR1 is LNHDA, CDR2 SQIVND (reference sequence). The CDR3 loop is CASSIIEGDYNEQFF. As DNA, the CDR3 is TGTGCCAGTAGTATCATCGAAGGGGACTACAATGAGCAGTTCTTC.

This sequence joins TRBV7-9 and TRBJ2-7; D remains ambiguous. Germline V CDR1 and CDR2: SEHNR, FQNEAQ (reference sequence). With 1 base removed from V and 4 bases from J, the gap between germline ends came to 11 bases. The CDR3 sequence is 14 residues long. CDR3 amino acids: CASSLVGFTYEQYF. CDR3 DNA sequence: TGTGCCAGCAGCTTAGTCGGTTTCACTTACGAGCAGTACTTC.

The chain links TRBV19 to TRBJ1-1, with D possibly matching TRBD1 (5 bases). CDR1 is LNHDA and CDR2 is SQIVND in the germline V gene (reference sequence). The V end lost 4 bases, the J end lost 4 bases, and 10 bases lay between the germline ends. This CDR3 is 13 amino acids long. The CDR3 loop is CASSTGYGTEAFF. The CDR3 DNA is TGTGCCAGTAGTACAGGGTATGGCACTGAAGCTTTCTTT. Supplemented by reference TRBV19 and TRBJ1-1, the full variable domain reads DGGITQSPKYLFRKEGQNVTLSCEQNLNHDAMYWYRQDPGQGLRLIYYSQIVNDFQKGDIAEGYSVSREKKESFPLTVTSAQKNPTAFYLCASSTGYGTEAFFGQGTRLTVV.